This record concerns one T cell receptor beta chain sequence. Antigen unknown. It was by 5' RACE with UMI labels that the TRB cDNA libraries were prepared. One entry per CDR3 protein, without DNA, is what TCRdb gives after re-calling the 5' RACE reads. Its table records over 100,000 distinct CDR3 sequences. This specimen comes from a study of CXCR3-negative and CXCR3-positive naive CD8 T cells. Findings and caveats of the study: Both naive subsets showed comparably high diversity, and memory CD8+ cells showed much lower diversity. The TRBV-TRBJ usage of naive CXCR3-negative and CXCR3-positive cells was similar, but that of memory cells differed. TRB CDR3 hydrophobicity was greater in CXCR3-positive naive cells than in CXCR3-negative naive cells.

The CDR3 runs 16 residues. CDR1 is DFQATT, CDR2 SNEGSKA, per germline (reference sequence). Using triplicate sorts, about 270,000 cells were collected each time from every CD8+ T cell subset. Cells classed as naive CD8+ T cells were CD45RO-CCR7+CD27+CD95-. Sequences were obtained from naive CXCR3+ CD8+ T cells from blood. Subset described: CD45RO-CCR7+CD27+CD95- naive CD8+ T cells expressing CXCR3 (TNR3+). V gene TRBV20-1 combines with J gene TRBJ2-2; the D gene TCRdb calls, TRBD2, cannot be checked with no DNA. The TCR was taken from a human donor in good health. Some clones in this sample may be carry-over from other donors' samples. CDR3 residues: CSAKNIAGLNTGELFF.